This TCR beta chain derives from a study of tumor T cells in aggressive B-cell lymphoma. Profiled with immunoSEQ multiplex PCR; TCRdb holds only in-frame clones, not every one. The table records some 7,000 clones, approximately 86% of them present only once. The sequence was obtained from an adult with diffuse large B cell lymphoma. Some clones in this sample may be carry-over from other donors' samples. The sample was tumor tissue.

DNA of the CDR3: TGTGCCAGCAGTGACAAGAAGACAGAAGAGGCTTTCTTT. Protein sequence: CASSDKKTEEAFF. The rearrangement joins TRBV6-1 to TRBJ1-1, with a weak D call TRBD1 (5 bases). Germline loops: CDR1 MNHNS, CDR2 SASEGT. This CDR3 is 13 amino acids long. Deletions cut 3 bases from V and 11 bases from J, with 16 bases between.